What follows describes a single T cell receptor beta chain. The specificity of this receptor is unknown. No per-base quality is available; no much larger clone lies one base away. Explained via the paper, the treatment or condition label denotes: live attenuated yellow fever vaccine strain. PBMCs were isolated from peripheral blood using a standard Ficoll-Paque protocol. Dynabeads CD4 and CD8 positive selection kits were used to isolate CD4 and CD8 T-cell fractions. RNA was extracted with TriZol from bulk PBMCs, CD4 and CD8 fractions, and dextramer-positive and dextramer-negative fractions. The data belong to a study of T cells after yellow fever vaccination (dated by TCRdb to about 2019). At the level of the whole study: Libraries from fractions with low cell numbers were prepared with the SMART-Seq v4 Ultra Low Input RNA kit. Blood was collected at multiple timepoints before and after primary and secondary immunization, and bulk PBMC replicates and cell subsets were isolated. Two healthy male donors made up the cohort, one aged 18 to 29 years and the other aged 30 to 40 years. To track T-cell clones before and after primary and booster YFV17D yellow fever vaccination, bulk TCR alpha and beta repertoires were sequenced longitudinally. What the work shows at the level of the full study, not this receptor alone: After the booster, most clones that had expanded after primary vaccination were detected again (approximately 97% of CD4 and about 88% of CD8), suggesting broad maintenance of memory. A small share of clonotypes was detected in both CD4 and CD8 compartments, with the overlap likely arising from convergent recombination. Computational filtering was required because FACS-sorted repertoires could contain abundant contaminating clonotypes from the bulk population. The study included only two donors, which limits how far the findings can be generalized. The secondary T-cell response was found to be weaker but faster than the primary response, with a peak reached on day 5 rather than on day 15.

The germline V gene (reference sequence) yields DFQATT for CDR1 and SNEGSKA for CDR2. The CDR3 holds 16 amino acids from the cysteine to the phenylalanine. The entry retains the CDR3 DNA only, 48 bases that are in frame from base 1. Trimming accounts for 2 bases at V and 3 bases at J, while the number of junction bases matched to no gene is 5. TCR cDNA was synthesized by 5'RACE template switching, which introduced a universal primer site and unique molecular identifiers. cDNA synthesis was primed from both the TCR alpha and TCR beta constant segments. Library amplification involved two PCR steps, and the second step added sample barcodes and sequencing adapters. Sequencing of libraries was done on Illumina HiSeq 2500 (2x100 bp) or NovaSeq (2x150 bp). Regarding the original processing steps: Demultiplexing of reads and collapsing into UMI consensus sequences were performed with MIGEC, and V(D)J alignment was carried out with MiXCR. Clonotypes responding to the vaccine were identified with edgeR on replicate PBMC samples, with the criteria of FDR below 0.01 and a log2 fold change above 5 up to day 15. Each bulk clonotype was labeled CD4 or CD8 based on which sequenced repertoire, CD4 or CD8, contained the clonotype at higher abundance. TCRdb reprocessed the public reads (quality trimming at Q25 with fastp, clone calling with MiXCR) and kept in-frame beta chains. Entries that share a CDR3 protein sequence are merged under the most common genes and DNA. The V and J calls here are based on TCRdb, not the publication. Recorded for this sample are 65,000 to 90,000 distinct CDR3 sequences; 7.5% to 8% of them occurred a single time. The top ten constitute more than 35% of the sample.

The source is a young man who received the YFV17D yellow fever vaccine. The material sequenced was CD8+ T cells sorted from PBMCs, taken on the day of the yellow fever booster vaccination. Recombination joined TRBV20-1 with TRBJ2-3, with 13 central nucleotides matching TRBD2. The sequenced DNA is TGCAGTGCTAGAAGGACTAGCGGGAGAGGGACAGATACGCAGTATTTT. It encodes CSARRTSGRGTDTQYF.